This TCR beta chain appears in the sequencing data of a study of CD8 T cells in ankylosing spondylitis. Quantitative barcoded 5'-RACE was used to prepare TCR beta libraries. TCRdb redid the calling of the 5' RACE reads with MiXCR, one entry per CDR3 protein. The sample records some 840,000 distinct CDR3 sequences, approximately 10% being singletons. With V trimmed by 5 bases and J by 4 bases, 9 bases remained unmatched. Germline lookup yields CDR1 MDHEN and CDR2 SYDVKM. CDR3 size: 15 residues. Turning to this clonotype: Its antigen is still unknown.

Study-wide results and limits: The study identified a TCR beta motif of several highly homologous variants that appeared characteristic of ankylosing spondylitis blood. Previously reported in reactive arthritis synovial fluid and blood were some of the motif variants. Disease-linked clones were found to be CD8+ and relatively rare in peripheral blood.

Sample: blood, either unsorted or a sorted T cell fraction (not recorded which). The chain uses TRBV28 and TRBJ1-2; TRBD1 matches at 8 bases. This TCR came from a male donor with ankylosing spondylitis. CDR3: CASSPADRVGYGYTF. The DNA for the CDR3 is TGTGCCAGCAGTCCGGCGGACAGGGTTGGCTATGGCTACACCTTC.